The 10 T cell receptor beta chains below come from one sample, sequenced in a study of blood T cell repertoires in COVID-19. The repertoire was sequenced with immunoSEQ multiplex PCR; TCRdb's copy has only in-frame clones and lacks some. The table includes 150,000 to 200,000 clones, just over 85% detected once. The sequencing input was peripheral blood. These TCRs come from a man in his 60s with acute or convalescent COVID-19.

This clone was detected once. The rearrangement links TRBV21-1 to TRBJ1-5. TRBV21-1 is assigned pseudogene status. CDR3 size: 15 residues. The CDR3 region is CASSKGGGWNQPQHF. The CDR3 coding sequence is TGTGCCAGCAGCAAAGGAGGAGGGTGGAATCAGCCCCAGCATTTT.

This clone was seen more than once but under ten times. The CDR3 reads CSVASGTGKEKLFF. The CDR3 DNA follows: TGCAGCGTTGCCTCCGGGACAGGGAAGGAAAAACTGTTTTTT. The chain is built from TRBV29-1 and TRBJ1-4, with TRBD1 matching over 9 bases. The CDR3 contains 14 residues. The germline CDR1 and CDR2 sequences are SQVTM and ANQGSEA. J lost 8 bases, V lost 4 bases, and 8 bases had no gene match.

The chain uses TRBV14 and TRBJ2-3; 8 nucleotides align to TRBD2. Germline CDR1 SGHDN, CDR2 FVKESK. V dropped 1 base and J dropped 4; count of bases not matched to a gene: 1. The CDR3 extends over 14 amino acids. In DNA form, the CDR3 reads TGTGCCAGCAGCCAAGGGACTAGCTCAGATACGCAGTATTTT. Protein product: CASSQGTSSDTQYF.

The chain couples TRBV6-5 to TRBJ1-4; D is unresolved. Per germline, CDR1 MNHEY and CDR2 SVGAGI. The CDR3 sequence is 13 residues long. Trimming took 0 bases from V and 7 from J, leaving 6 bases between them. The CDR3 DNA is TGTGCCAGCAGTTACTCGAGATCTGAAAAACTGTTTTTT. The encoded protein is CASSYSRSEKLFF.

The CDR3 protein is CASRPTGGVGQPQHF. The CDR3 bases are TGTGCCAGCAGGCCGACAGGGGGCGTAGGGCAGCCCCAGCATTTT. This chain links TRBV2 with TRBJ1-5; TRBD1 matches at 10 bases. The V gene end was trimmed by 6 bases and the J gene end by 7 bases; junction bases not matched to a gene: 9. The CDR3 is made up of 15 amino acids. Germline lookup yields CDR1 SNHLY and CDR2 FYNNEI.

This sequence joins TRBV18 and TRBJ2-7, with a weak D call TRBD2 (7 bases). CDR3 size: 13 residues. CDR1 and CDR2 from the germline V gene are KGHSH and LQKENI. Between the trimmed V and J ends, which lost 5 bases and 7 bases, there was a span of 15 bases. This chain's CDR3 is CASSDGGLLEQYF. In DNA, the CDR3 is TGTGCCAGCTCAGACGGGGGGCTTTTGGAGCAGTACTTC. Full variable domain (remainder filled in from reference TRBV18 and TRBJ2-7): NAGVMQNPRHLVRRRGQEARLRCSPMKGHSHVYWYRQLPEEGLKFMVYLQKENIIDESGMPKERFSAEFPKEGPSILRIQQVVRGDSAAYFCASSDGGLLEQYFGPGTRLTVT.

The CDR3 bases are TGTGCCATCAGTGAGTCAGGACCCAGGAGGATTGGTGAGACCCAGTACTTC. This encodes CAISESGPRRIGETQYF. The chain couples TRBV10-3 to TRBJ2-5; tentatively, D is TRBD2 (5 bases). The germline CDR1 and CDR2 sequences are ENHRY and SYGVKD. V was clipped by 0 bases and J by 5 bases, with 19 bases between them. This CDR3 has 17 amino acids.

In nucleotides, the CDR3 is TGTGCCAGCAGTACAGGGTTTGCCACTAATGAAAAACTGTTTTTT. Translating gives CASSTGFATNEKLFF. The rearrangement uses TRBV6-6 and TRBJ1-4; TRBD1 might be the D (6 bases). V lost 5 bases and J 2 bases, leaving 12 bases between the germline ends. Looked up from germline, CDR1 is MNHNY and CDR2 is SVGAGI (reference sequence). The CDR3 loop spans 15 amino acids.

This chain links TRBV5-1 with TRBJ2-7; 9 bases are shared with TRBD2. The trim removed 5 bases at V and 4 bases at J, leaving 10 bases unmatched. Germline V lookup: CDR1 SGHRS, CDR2 YFSETQ. This CDR3 region has 15 residues. The CDR3: CASRPQASGTYEQYF. Here the CDR3 DNA reads TGCGCCAGCAGACCCCAGGCTAGCGGGACTTACGAGCAGTACTTC.

This chain joins TRBV10-3 and TRBJ1-5, with 9 bases fitting TRBD1. The V gene end was trimmed by 3 bases and the J gene end by 2 bases; junction bases not matched to a gene: 8. This CDR3 is built from 17 residues. Germline-derived CDR1 and CDR2 are ENHRY and SYGVKD. The CDR3 bases are TGTGCCATCAGTGATCCGACAGGGGGTATCGGCAATCAGCCCCAGCATTTT. The encoded protein is CAISDPTGGIGNQPQHF.